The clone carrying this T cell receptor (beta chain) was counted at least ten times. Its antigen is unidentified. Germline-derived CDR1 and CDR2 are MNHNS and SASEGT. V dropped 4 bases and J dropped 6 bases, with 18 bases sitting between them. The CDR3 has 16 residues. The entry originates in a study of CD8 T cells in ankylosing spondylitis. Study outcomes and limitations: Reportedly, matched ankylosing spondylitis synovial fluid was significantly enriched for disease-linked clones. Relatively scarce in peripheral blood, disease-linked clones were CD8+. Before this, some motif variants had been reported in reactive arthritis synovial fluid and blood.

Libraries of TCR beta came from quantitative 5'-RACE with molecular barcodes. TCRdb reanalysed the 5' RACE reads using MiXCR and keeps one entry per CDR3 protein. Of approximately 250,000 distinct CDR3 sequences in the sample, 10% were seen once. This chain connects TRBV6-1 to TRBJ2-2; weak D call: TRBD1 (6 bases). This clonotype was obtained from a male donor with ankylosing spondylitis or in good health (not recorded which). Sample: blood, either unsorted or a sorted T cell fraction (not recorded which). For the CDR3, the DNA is TGTGCCAGCAGTGGGGACACCTCGTTCAATCCCGGGGAGCTGTTTTTT. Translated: CASSGDTSFNPGELFF.